The T cell receptor (beta chain) described here comes from a study of vaccination effects on CD4 cells after COVID-19. Study-wide points: Just 1 of 255 vaccine-induced clones in healthy recipients was cross-reactive.

Libraries were prepared by immunoSEQ multiplex PCR; TCRdb keeps only in-frame clonotypes and omits some of them. The repertoire includes about 73,000 clones, about 79% of them detected once, and approximately 10% sits in the top ten. Under the ViraFEST assay, PBMC were stimulated with viral peptide pools so that antigen-specific CD4+ T cells expanded. Sequencing was performed afterwards. Subsequent to a culture period of more than 9 days, CD4+ T cells were isolated. Vaccine recipients had no previous SARS-CoV-2 infection; their nucleocapsid antibodies were negative. PBMC cultures contained two million cells per well, approximately 10 IU/ml IL-2 and 10 ug/ml peptides. Half the medium was swapped for IL-2 medium on days 3 and 7. Deletions cut 0 bases from V and 4 bases from J, with 7 bases between. CDR3 length: 14 amino acids. CDR1 MNHEY and CDR2 SVGAGI come from the germline V gene. For this clone: Its antigen is still unknown. Other DNA sequences in the same sample also yield this CDR3.

The J gene is TRBJ1-3, the V gene TRBV6-5, with D unclear. The origin of this receptor is a human donor who received a COVID-19 vaccine. This specimen was CD4+ T cells from PBMCs cultured with SARS-CoV-2 spike peptides, taken before COVID-19 vaccination. This CDR3 reads CASSYSGSGNTIYF. The DNA for the CDR3 is TGTGCCAGCAGTTACTCGGGGAGCGGAAACACCATATATTTT.